What follows are 28 T cell receptor beta chains derived from one specimen sequenced in a study of shared clonotypes between healthy human individuals. Produced via immunoSEQ multiplex PCR; TCRdb's table is partial and in-frame only. The sample holds about 820,000 clones, around 93% seen once. Naive CD8 cells lacked CD45RO and underwent positive selection for CCR7, leaving out terminally differentiated effector memory CD45RA+ cells. Sequencing input: naive CD8+ T cells sorted from blood. Source of these receptors: a man aged 30-40 years in good health.

The chain joins TRBV19 to TRBJ2-7; TRBD1 matches 9 bases. CDR1 is LNHDA and CDR2 is SQIVND in the germline V gene (reference sequence). Losses at the gene ends were 4 bases for V and 6 bases for J; bases not matched to a gene: 10. CDR3 length: 15 amino acids. CDR3 loop: CASSRAWTGVAEQYF. The CDR3 DNA follows: TGTGCCAGTAGTAGAGCGTGGACAGGGGTTGCCGAGCAGTACTTC.

This sequence joins TRBV6-6 and TRBJ2-3; D ambiguous. Per germline, CDR1 MNHNY and CDR2 SVGAGI (reference sequence). V was pared by 8 bases and J by 3 bases, with 9 bases between. The CDR3 length is 12 residues. CDR3 DNA: TGTGCCAGCGCCCGAGGAACAGATACGCAGTATTTT. Its protein is CASARGTDTQYF.

This rearrangement joins TRBV11-1 to TRBJ1-5, with a tentative D call TRBD1 (6 bases). Deletions cut 1 base from V and 2 bases from J, with 18 bases between. Germline lookup yields CDR1 SGHAT and CDR2 FQDESV (reference sequence). CDR3 length equals 18 residues. The CDR3 DNA sequence: TGTGCCAGCAGCTTAGATTCGGTGGACAGACATTGCAATCAGCCCCAGCATTTT. Its protein is CASSLDSVDRHCNQPQHF.

This chain uses TRBV30 with TRBJ2-7, with no clear D. This CDR3 region has 13 residues. Per the germline V gene, CDR1 is GTSNPN and CDR2 is SVGIG (reference sequence). V gave up 4 bases and J gave up 0 bases, with 10 bases separating them. The CDR3 nucleotides read TGTGCCTGGATTGGCCGACCCTCCTACGAGCAGTACTTC. As protein: CAWIGRPSYEQYF.

The chain couples TRBV7-9 to TRBJ2-7; perhaps D is TRBD1 or TRBD2 (6 bases each). Germline CDR1 reads SEHNR; CDR2 reads FQNEAQ (reference sequence). The length of the CDR3 is 12 residues. Between the trimmed V and J ends, which lost 6 bases and 2 bases, there was a span of 8 bases. The CDR3 coding sequence is TGTGCCAGCAGAGGGGGGCCCTACGAGCAGTACTTC. It yields the protein CASRGGPYEQYF.

The rearrangement joins TRBV5-5 to TRBJ1-1; D is undetermined. Trimming shortened V by 2 bases and J by 0 bases, and 20 bases separated the two germline ends. Per the germline V gene, CDR1 is SGHKS and CDR2 is YYEKEE (reference sequence). The CDR3 consists of 18 residues. The CDR3 DNA is TGTGCCAGCAGCTTATTTCCGTCGGCGACCTCCATGAACACTGAAGCTTTCTTT. Translated, it gives CASSLFPSATSMNTEAFF. The full variable domain, completed using reference TRBV5-5 and TRBJ1-1, is DAGVTQSPTHLIKTRGQQVTLRCSPISGHKSVSWYQQVLGQGPQFIFQYYEKEERGRGNFPDRFSARQFPNYSSELNVNALLLGDSALYLCASSLFPSATSMNTEAFFGQGTRLTVV.

V gene TRBV19 combines with J gene TRBJ1-2, with a possible D match to TRBD1 (5 bases). V dropped 3 bases and J dropped 5 bases, with 16 bases sitting between them. The CDR3 consists of 15 residues. Germline V gives CDR1 LNHDA, CDR2 SQIVND (reference sequence). The CDR3 bases are TGTGCCAGTAGTATTATTTCGGCAGGGATGTATGGCTACACCTTC. Encoded protein: CASSIISAGMYGYTF.

The rearrangement links TRBV28 to TRBJ1-5; the D is unclear. Germline V CDR1 and CDR2: MDHEN, SYDVKM. V lost 2 bases, J lost 8 bases, and 4 bases lay in between. CDR3 length: 11 residues. The CDR3 nucleotides read TGTGCCAGCAGTTTAGGGGAGCCCCAGCATTTT. This translates into CASSLGEPQHF.

The chain couples TRBV19 to TRBJ1-1; no firm D call. The CDR3 sequence is 14 residues long. Germline CDR1 reads LNHDA; CDR2 reads SQIVND (reference sequence). Deletions cut 0 bases from V and 2 bases from J, with 7 bases between. The CDR3 nucleotides are TGTGCCAGTAGTATAGACAGGATAAACACTGAAGCTTTCTTT. Protein: CASSIDRINTEAFF.

Remarks on this clone: Other DNA sequences in this specimen translate into the identical CDR3. The CDR3 nucleotides read TGTGCCAGCAGTGCCCAGGCGTCCTACGAGCAGTACTTC. This translates into CASSAQASYEQYF. The V gene is TRBV6-1, the J gene TRBJ2-7; no firm D call. Per the germline V gene, CDR1 is MNHNS and CDR2 is SASEGT. CDR3 length equals 13 residues. Trimming took off 4 bases at V and 1 base at J, with 8 bases between the two ends.

The chain carries TRBV19 and TRBJ1-4; D is unresolved. CDR3 size: 13 residues. V lost 4 bases, J lost 1 base, and 4 bases lay in between. The germline CDR1 and CDR2 sequences are LNHDA and SQIVND (reference sequence). The CDR3 sequence: CASSTGTNEKLFF. CDR3 in DNA: TGTGCCAGTAGTACCGGAACTAATGAAAAACTGTTTTTT.

The chain couples TRBV28 to TRBJ2-1; 8 bases map to TRBD2. Germline V gives CDR1 MDHEN, CDR2 SYDVKM. After removal of 8 bases from V and 6 bases from J, the junction contained 6 bases not matched to a gene. This CDR3 is 13 amino acids long. CDR3 DNA sequence: TGTGCCAGCCTTGGACTAGCAGGCAATGAGCAGTTCTTC. Translation gives CASLGLAGNEQFF.

This chain uses TRBV5-6 with TRBJ1-1; no definite D call. The CDR3 is 13 amino acids. Per germline, CDR1 SGHDT and CDR2 YYEEEE. V shed 1 base and J shed 1 base, with 5 bases lying between them. CDR3 coding DNA: TGTGCCAGCAGCTTGCCAGAGAACACTGAAGCTTTCTTT. Translation gives CASSLPENTEAFF.

This chain joins TRBV15 and TRBJ2-1; 10 positions match TRBD2. The CDR3 is 18 residues long. V shed 1 base, J shed 2 bases, and the junction held 8 bases outside the gene matches. CDR1 is LNHNV, CDR2 YYDKDF, per germline (reference sequence). The CDR3 protein is CATSRVWRTSGTYNEQFF. The CDR3 coding sequence is TGTGCCACCAGCAGAGTTTGGAGGACTAGCGGTACCTACAATGAGCAGTTCTTC.

This sequence joins TRBV2 and TRBJ2-1; 12 bases are a match to TRBD1. The length of the CDR3 is 18 residues. The J segment lost 8 bases and the V segment lost 0 bases, leaving 11 bases of the junction unmatched. Germline CDR1 and CDR2: SNHLY and FYNNEI. The chain's CDR3 is CASSEAAVRDRGRDEQFF. The CDR3 coding sequence is TGTGCCAGCAGTGAAGCAGCTGTACGGGACAGGGGGCGCGATGAGCAGTTCTTC.

This chain uses TRBV28 with TRBJ2-3; D perhaps matches TRBD2 (6 bases). This CDR3 spans 15 amino acids. Looked up from germline, CDR1 is MDHEN and CDR2 is SYDVKM. Deletions cut 7 bases from V and 4 bases from J, with 18 bases between. The CDR3 is CASNLRGGMADTQYF. CDR3 bases: TGTGCCAGCAATCTTAGAGGCGGGATGGCAGATACGCAGTATTTT.

This chain joins TRBV29-1 and TRBJ2-7; D is tentatively TRBD1 or TRBD2 (5 bases each). Germline assignment: CDR1 SQVTM and CDR2 ANQGSEA. V was clipped by 5 bases and J by 5 bases, with 13 bases between them. The CDR3 loop spans 12 amino acids. For the CDR3, the DNA is TGCAGCGTTTTGGGGACGGAGGACGAGCAGTACTTC. This sequence encodes CSVLGTEDEQYF.

Written as DNA, the CDR3 is TGTGCCACCAGCGTAGAGAGACAGGACCTGTTTGGCAATCAGCCCCAGCATTTT. It encodes CATSVERQDLFGNQPQHF. This chain joins TRBV15 and TRBJ1-5; the D gene is possibly TRBD1 (6 bases). Germline-derived CDR1 and CDR2 are LNHNV and YYDKDF (reference sequence). This CDR3 comprises 18 residues. Trimming cost V 5 bases and J 2 bases, with 22 bases left between them.

This clone came up once. The chain recombines TRBV6-6 with TRBJ2-3; TRBD2 agrees at 7 bases. J gave up 2 bases and V 0 bases, and 2 bases lay outside the gene matches. The CDR3 spans 15 residues. CDR1 MNHNY and CDR2 SVGAGI come from the germline V gene (reference sequence). This CDR3 reads CASSYSRGITDTQYF. The CDR3, as DNA: TGTGCCAGCAGTTACTCGCGGGGGATCACAGATACGCAGTATTTT.

The sample holds a few counts of this clone. The rearrangement links TRBV6-5 to TRBJ1-2, with D tentatively TRBD1 (5 bases). In germline, CDR1 is MNHEY, CDR2 SVGAGI. The CDR3 extends over 16 amino acids. V lost 1 base and J 0 bases, leaving 12 bases between the germline ends. This CDR3 reads CASSYFSGRANYGYTF. The CDR3 DNA sequence: TGTGCCAGCAGTTACTTCTCAGGGAGGGCTAACTATGGCTACACCTTC.

The gene calls are TRBV27 and TRBJ2-1, with 12 bases that match TRBD2. This CDR3 is 13 amino acids long. Trimming removed 10 bases from V and 7 bases from J; junction bases left unmatched: 5. Germline V gene lookup returns CDR1 MNHEY and CDR2 SMNVEV (reference sequence). Written as DNA, the CDR3 is TGTGCCATCGCCGGGACTAGCGGGAATGAGCAGTTCTTC. Protein: CAIAGTSGNEQFF.

J is TRBJ1-2 and V is TRBV18; perhaps TRBD1 as D (5 bases). From germline, CDR1 is KGHSH and CDR2 LQKENI. V was shortened by 2 bases and J by 3 bases, with 16 bases between the two germline ends. The CDR3 runs to 16 residues. The CDR3 DNA reads as TGTGCCAGCTCACCATGGAAAGACCAGGGAGACTATGGCTACACCTTC. Protein: CASSPWKDQGDYGYTF.

J is TRBJ1-1 and V is TRBV4-1, with D uncertain. Germline V gene data show CDR1 as MGHRA and CDR2 as YSYEKL. Trimming took 2 bases from V and 0 from J, leaving 7 bases between them. The CDR3 contains 14 residues. CDR3 nucleotide sequence: TGCGCCAGCAGCCAACTGAAGATGAACACTGAAGCTTTCTTT. Protein: CASSQLKMNTEAFF.

This clone has a single count. This chain uses TRBV27 with TRBJ2-3; D might be TRBD2 (5 bases). The germline V gene has CDR1 MNHEY and CDR2 SMNVEV (reference sequence). The V and J ends lost 1 base and 3 bases respectively, with 8 bases between them. The CDR3 is 14 residues long. CDR3 protein: CASSLYRETDTQYF. CDR3 DNA: TGTGCCAGCAGTTTATATAGGGAGACAGATACGCAGTATTTT.

This rearrangement joins TRBV21-1 to TRBJ1-5; the table's D call, TRBD1, was not checked against the DNA. TRBV21-1 is a known pseudogene. CDR3 length equals 17 residues. This chain's CDR3 is CASRAPLRQGVNQPQHF. In DNA, the CDR3 is TGTGCCAGCAGAGCCCCCCTTCGACAGGGGGTTAATCAGCCCCAGCATTTT.

The chain employs TRBV19 and TRBJ2-3; a possible D gene is TRBD2 (6 bases). V dropped 2 bases and J dropped 6 bases, with 9 bases sitting between them. Germline CDR1 is LNHDA and CDR2 is SQIVND (reference sequence). The CDR3 covers 13 residues. Written as DNA, the CDR3 is TGTGCCAGTAGTATACCGGGAGATGATACGCAGTATTTT. It is translated as CASSIPGDDTQYF.

The genes are TRBV29-1 and TRBJ2-1, with 11 bases matching TRBD2. Trimming took 6 bases from V and 4 from J; bases not matched to a gene: 11. The CDR3 covers 16 residues. The germline V gene has CDR1 SQVTM and CDR2 ANQGSEA. In DNA form, the CDR3 reads TGCAGCGTGGGGTCTCTGCTAGCGGGAGGATACAATGAGCAGTTCTTC. Translating gives CSVGSLLAGGYNEQFF.

This clone occurred once. The V call is TRBV5-4, the J call TRBJ2-2; no clear D gene. With 5 bases removed from V and 7 bases from J, the gap between germline ends came to 9 bases. The germline gives CDR1 SGHNT, CDR2 YYREEE (reference sequence). The CDR3 length is 12 residues. This CDR3 reads CASRMEVGELFF. The CDR3 DNA reads TGTGCCAGCAGGATGGAAGTCGGGGAGCTGTTTTTT.